Below, one TCR beta chain is given with its context. By its share of the sample, this clone is medium-sized (0.01 to 0.1%). Its antigen has not been determined. Base-call qualities are not available, and no considerably larger clone is one nucleotide away. The CDR3 regions of human TCRbeta chains were analyzed by immunosequencing. As for the original processing: Repertoire TCRs were checked for matches against a reference library of SARS-CoV-2-specific TCRs that had been generated using the MIRA antigen-specificity platform. Breadth was defined as the fraction of unique TCRs that were SARS-CoV-2-associated. Depth was defined as the fraction of total T cells that were SARS-CoV-2-associated. Each spike-specific TCR was assigned to its reactive spike region and to a CD4 or CD8 class using the MIRA data. Log10-transformed breadth and depth values were compared by one-way ANOVA with Sidak's multiple comparisons tests. TCRdb holds this immuneACCESS table with in-frame rearrangements only. Some clones are missing; in checked studies, unresolved V genes explain under half, and the rest has no known cause. The D gene and trimming were derived from the DNA, and the V and J assignments and clone size from that table. This sample comprises 150,000 or so clones, around 90% of them detected only once. Clones ranked in the top ten supply approximately 3.9% of the sample.

The germline V gene (reference sequence) provides CDR1 GTSNPN and CDR2 SVGIG. Counted from cysteine to phenylalanine, this CDR3 has 15 amino acids. The entry retains the CDR3 DNA only, 45 bases that are in frame from base 1. Deletion took 0 bases off V and 2 bases off J, with a span of 8 bases between the germline ends. According to the study, the label for this sample's time point signals: about 28 days (+/-7) after the second vaccine dose. Because spike-specific TCR depth and breadth did not differ between the two schedules, AZD1222 recipients who got a second dose at roughly 4 weeks were pooled with those who got a second dose at roughly 12 weeks. Vaccinee samples were obtained from the UK trials COV001 and COV002, which included a single-blind randomized controlled phase 2/3 trial of AZD1222 (ChAdOx1 nCoV-19) in healthy adults. For TCRbeta chain sequencing, PBMC samples from trial participants were taken at day 0 and at day 28 after the second dose.

The data derive from a study of T cell responses to AZD1222 COVID-19 vaccine (dated by TCRdb to about 2021). Turning to the overall study: A total of over 230 trial participants underwent TCR sequencing, of whom 200 to 220 had received two doses of AZD1222 and 26 had received two doses of the MenACWY control vaccine. Trial participants were enrolled into age subgroups of 18-55, 56-69 and 70-plus years, which contained 148, 28 and 57 TCR-sequenced participants, respectively.

What the research found in general, with its limitations: The vaccine-associated CD4 TCRs covered the entire spike protein, and the dominant responses fell in regions 160-218 and 743-854. Because no day 14 peak-response samples were available, the repertoires could be characterized only after the peak T cell response. Participants were mostly white British and included more females than males, and it was suggested by the authors that clonal diversity may have been underestimated. Epitopes outside the regions mutated in the B.1.351 and B.1.1.7 variants were reportedly recognized by nearly half of the unique spike-specific TCRs. Only six AZD1222 recipients were SARS-CoV-2 seropositive at baseline, limiting conclusions about previously exposed vaccinees. In the small 56-69-year group, the increase in depth fell short of significance, most likely because of low power. A significant rise in spike-specific TCR breadth and depth was observed after two AZD1222 doses relative to day 0 and relative to MenACWY recipients.

This sequence originates from an adult who received the AZD1222 COVID-19 vaccine. The sample here was peripheral blood, taken 28 days after the second AZD1222 dose. The chain joins TRBV30 to TRBJ1-6; no D gene can be assigned with confidence. The nucleotide sequence reads as follows: TGTGCCTGGAGTGTAGGAGGTGCCTATAATTCACCCCTCCACTTT. Translated, it reads CAWSVGGAYNSPLHF. With all but the CDR3 taken from the reference TRBV30 and TRBJ1-6 genes, the full variable domain is: SQTIHQWPATLVQPVGSPLSLECTVEGTSNPNLYWYRQAAGRGLQLLFYSVGIGQISSEVPQNLSASRPQDRQFILSSKKLLLSDSGFYLCAWSVGGAYNSPLHFGNGTRLTVT.